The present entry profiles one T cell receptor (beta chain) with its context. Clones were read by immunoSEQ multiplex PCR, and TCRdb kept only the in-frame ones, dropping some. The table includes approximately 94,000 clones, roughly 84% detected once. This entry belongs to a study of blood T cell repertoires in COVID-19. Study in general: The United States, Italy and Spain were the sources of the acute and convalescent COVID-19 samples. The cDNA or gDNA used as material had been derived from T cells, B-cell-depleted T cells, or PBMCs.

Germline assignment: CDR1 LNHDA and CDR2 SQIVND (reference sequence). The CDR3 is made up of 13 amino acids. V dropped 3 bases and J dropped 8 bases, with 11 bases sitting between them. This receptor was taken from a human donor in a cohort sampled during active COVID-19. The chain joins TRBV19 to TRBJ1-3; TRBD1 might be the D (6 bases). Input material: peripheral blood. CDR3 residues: CASSIGRGDTIYF. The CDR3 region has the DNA TGTGCCAGTAGTATCGGCAGGGGTGACACCATATATTTT.